This is a list of T cell receptor beta chains from one sample in a study of OX40 agonist ivuxolimab in advanced cancers. Repertoires were generated with immunoSEQ multiplex PCR, while TCRdb's copy carries only in-frame clones and drops some. The sample contains under 65,000 clones, around 93% of which appear only once. The source was CD4+ or CD8+ T cells sorted from blood, collected in a trial of the OX40 agonist ivuxolimab. All receptors derive from an adult with an advanced solid tumor such as melanoma, head and neck, liver or kidney cancer. Each CDR3 is given with its conserved first and last residue. A D gene is named only where the DNA matches it firmly.

>.|TRBV4-1|15|TRBJ1-1
TGCGCCAGCAGCCGACCACAGGGATATGGCACTGAAGCTTTCTTT
CASSRPQGYGTEAFF
>TRBD2|TRBV2|15|TRBJ2-1
TGTGCCAGCACGACTAGCGGGACCACGGGGAGTGAGCAGTTCTTC
CASTTSGTTGSEQFF
>TRBD2|TRBV6-5|14|TRBJ2-7
TGTGCCAGCAGTTACTCAAGCGGGAGACACGAGCAGTACTTC
CASSYSSGRHEQYF
>.|TRBV28|13|TRBJ1-5
TGTGCCAGCAGCCTAACGGGGATAAATCCCCAGCATTTT
CASSLTGINPQHF
>.|TRBV29-1|12|TRBJ1-4
TGCAGCGGACAGAGTCGGAATGAAAAACTGTTTTTT
CSGQSRNEKLFF
>.|TRBV5-1|13|TRBJ2-3
TGCGCCAGCAGCTCCGGGGGCACAGATACGCAGTATTTT
CASSSGGTDTQYF
>.|TRBV19|13|TRBJ1-1
TGTGCCAGTAGTTACCCAGGGAGCACTGAAGCTTTCTTT
CASSYPGSTEAFF
>.|TRBV29-1|16|TRBJ2-2
TGCAGCGTTGAACTCGGGCCAGGGGTGAACACCGGGGAGCTGTTTTTT
CSVELGPGVNTGELFF
>TRBD2|TRBV27|15|TRBJ2-1
TGTGCCAGCAGCCTTAGCGGGAGTTCCTACAATGAGCAGTTCTTC
CASSLSGSSYNEQFF
>.|TRBV30|14|TRBJ1-4
TGTGCCTGGAGTTGGGTCCGGGGGCCCGAAAAACTGTTTTTT
CAWSWVRGPEKLFF
>.|TRBV5-1|16|TRBJ2-1
TGCGCCAGCAGCTCGTCGACAGGTCATTTCTACAATGAGCAGTTCTTC
CASSSSTGHFYNEQFF
>.|TRBV6-5|15|TRBJ1-2
TGTGCCAGCAGTTATAGTACGTTAGCTAACTATGGCTACACCTTC
CASSYSTLANYGYTF
>.|TRBV13|15|TRBJ2-7
TGTGCCAGCAGCTCGAGGGGGAGCGGAATGTACGAGCAGTACTTC
CASSSRGSGMYEQYF
>TRBD1|TRBV5-6|15|TRBJ1-2
TGTGCCAGCAGCTTCCCTCAGGGGGCGCCTGATGGCTACACCTTC
CASSFPQGAPDGYTF
>.|TRBV5-1|13|TRBJ1-1
TGCGCCAGCACGATGCGGGGGAACACTGAAGCTTTCTTT
CASTMRGNTEAFF
>.|TRBV9|13|TRBJ2-3
TGTGCCAGCAGCCCTCACCGCACAGATACGCAGTATTTT
CASSPHRTDTQYF
>TRBD1|TRBV25-1|13|TRBJ1-2
TGTGCCAGCAGCGCGACAGGGGACTATGGCTACACCTTC
CASSATGDYGYTF
>.|TRBV27|14|TRBJ2-3
TGTGCCAGCTCAGTACTCACTAGCACAGATACGCAGTATTTT
CASSVLTSTDTQYF
>.|TRBV28|17|TRBJ2-1
TGTGCCAGCAGTTATGGCGCGGGCAGGAGAGTGGGAAATGAGCAGTTCTTC
CASSYGAGRRVGNEQFF
>.|TRBV30|13|TRBJ1-1
TGTGCCTGGAGTGCCACCCTGAACACTGAAGCTTTCTTT
CAWSATLNTEAFF
>TRBD2|TRBV6-5|15|TRBJ2-1
TGTGCCAGCAGTTTAATAGCGGGGGACTACAATGAGCAGTTCTTC
CASSLIAGDYNEQFF
>TRBD1|TRBV27|17|TRBJ2-7
TGTGCCAGCAGTTCGGGACAGGGGGGCTCCGATTACTACGAGCAGTACTTC
CASSSGQGGSDYYEQYF
>TRBD1|TRBV9|17|TRBJ2-3
TGTGCCAGCAGCCCCCCTGGGGACAGGGGGGATACAGATACGCAGTATTTT
CASSPPGDRGDTDTQYF
>.|TRBV19|13|TRBJ2-3
TGTGCCAGTAGTATAAGTGCAAGCCGACCGCAGTATTTT
CASSISASRPQYF
>.|TRBV7-3|13|TRBJ2-7
TGTGCCAGCAGCTTAAACGGCGGACGGGAGCAGTACTTC
CASSLNGGREQYF
>TRBD2|TRBV11-2|16|TRBJ2-1
TGTGCCAGCAGCCCGAGGACTAGCGGGGGGAACAATGAGCAGTTCTTC
CASSPRTSGGNNEQFF
>TRBD2|TRBV5-4|14|TRBJ2-7
TGTGCCAGCAGCTTAGATGCTAGCGGCTACGAGCAGTACTTC
CASSLDASGYEQYF
>.|TRBV10-3|13|TRBJ2-7
TGTGCCATCAGCGCAGGACTTAACAGCGAGCAGTACTTC
CAISAGLNSEQYF